The 17 T cell receptor beta chains below were found in one sample sequenced in a study of T cell responses to AZD1222 COVID-19 vaccine. Libraries were prepared by immunoSEQ multiplex PCR; TCRdb keeps only in-frame clonotypes and omits some of them. Here the sample spans 140,000 to 150,000 clones, roughly 92% being singletons. Sequenced here: peripheral blood, sampled on day 0 of AZD1222 vaccination. These receptor sequences come from an adult in good health.

CDR3 residues: CASIGINEQFF. As DNA, the CDR3 is TGTGCCAGTATAGGGATTAATGAGCAGTTCTTC. This chain uses TRBV19 with TRBJ2-1; D not resolved. CDR3 length: 11 amino acids. The germline CDR1 and CDR2 sequences are LNHDA and SQIVND (reference sequence). V was cut by 7 bases and J by 7 bases, with 8 bases left in between.

Concerning this clone: This specimen includes other DNA sequences encoding the same CDR3. This sequence joins TRBV19 and TRBJ1-1; a weak D match, TRBD1 (6 bases). The germline CDR1 and CDR2 sequences are LNHDA and SQIVND (reference sequence). Trimming left V 6 bases short and J 4 bases short, with 9 bases between. This CDR3 is built from 12 residues. CDR3 loop: CASRTGSTEAFF. CDR3 in DNA: TGTGCCAGTAGAACAGGGAGCACTGAAGCTTTCTTT.

The V and J genes are TRBV5-1 and TRBJ2-7; 14 bases match TRBD2. J gave up 0 bases and V 4 bases, and 9 bases lay outside the gene matches. Germline lookup yields CDR1 SGHRS and CDR2 YFSETQ. The CDR3 consists of 18 residues. Written as DNA, the CDR3 is TGCGCCAGCAGCCCAAAGTGGACTAGCGGGAGGAGCTCCTACGAGCAGTACTTC. Translated, it gives CASSPKWTSGRSSYEQYF.

The chain recombines TRBV7-8 with TRBJ2-7; 9 nucleotides match TRBD1. Looked up from germline, CDR1 is SGHVS and CDR2 is FQNEAQ. Trimming took 4 bases from V and 7 from J; bases not matched to a gene: 11. This CDR3 contains 15 residues. The CDR3 DNA follows: TGTGCCAGCAGCTCCCCGGGACAGGGACCGGGGGAGCAGTACTTC. Translated, it gives CASSSPGQGPGEQYF.

The chain has TRBV12-3 or TRBV12-4 and TRBJ2-7; weak D call: TRBD2 (5 bases). The CDR3 length is 12 residues. V was pared by 3 bases and J by 6 bases, with 9 bases between. The CDR3 DNA is TGTGCCAGCAGTTTTGAGGGAAGCGAGCAGTACTTC. Translating gives CASSFEGSEQYF.

This clone was picked up one time. V gene TRBV5-1 combines with J gene TRBJ2-7; perhaps TRBD2 as D (7 bases). Germline CDR1 and CDR2: SGHRS and YFSETQ. The ends were cut back, 1 base at V and 0 bases at J, with 20 bases in the middle. The CDR3 runs 18 residues. The CDR3 DNA reads TGCGCCAGCAGCTTGTGGTCCCCTAGCGGAGGGGGCTCCTACGAGCAGTACTTC. It is translated as CASSLWSPSGGGSYEQYF.

This clone was observed once. The CDR3: CASSYSSRGGQPQHF. The CDR3 nucleotides read TGTGCCAGCAGTTACTCTTCCAGGGGTGGCCAGCCCCAGCATTTT. The chain recombines TRBV6-5 with TRBJ1-5, with TRBD1 as a possible D gene (6 bases). The CDR3 contains 15 residues. The germline CDR1 and CDR2 sequences are MNHEY and SVGAGI. Between the trimmed V and J ends, which lost 0 bases and 7 bases, there was a span of 13 bases.

The chain uses TRBV5-4 and TRBJ2-7; a weak D match, TRBD2 (6 bases). The CDR3 runs to 14 residues. Germline V gene sequence: CDR1 SGHNT, CDR2 YYREEE (reference sequence). V was trimmed by 0 bases and J by 2 bases, leaving 9 bases between them. CDR3 in amino acids: CASSLGSGTYEQYF. In nucleotides, the CDR3 is TGTGCCAGCAGCTTGGGTAGCGGTACCTACGAGCAGTACTTC. Supplemented by reference TRBV5-4 and TRBJ2-7, the full variable domain reads ETGVTQSPTHLIKTRGQQVTLRCSSQSGHNTVSWYQQALGQGPQFIFQYYREEENGRGNFPPRFSGLQFPNYSSELNVNALELDDSALYLCASSLGSGTYEQYFGPGTRLTVT.

The rearrangement joins TRBV19 to TRBJ1-2; D gene unclear. Germline loops: CDR1 LNHDA, CDR2 SQIVND (reference sequence). Trimming took 4 bases from V and 10 from J, leaving 16 bases between them. The CDR3 contains 13 residues. CDR3 loop: CASSTESTLPYTF. The CDR3, as DNA: TGTGCCAGTAGTACTGAATCCACTCTCCCCTACACCTTC.

The rearrangement links TRBV9 to TRBJ1-4, with D perhaps TRBD1 (5 bases). Between the trimmed V and J ends, which lost 0 bases and 7 bases, there was a span of 10 bases. CDR1 SGDLS and CDR2 YYNGEE come from the germline V gene. CDR3 size: 14 residues. CDR3 coding DNA: TGTGCCAGCAGCGTAGGACAGAGGAGTGAAAAACTGTTTTTT. This gives the protein CASSVGQRSEKLFF.

V gene TRBV28 combines with J gene TRBJ2-7; 7 bases align to TRBD1. Trimming at V came to 11 bases and at J to 4 bases, leaving 14 bases not matched to a gene. CDR1 and CDR2 (germline): MDHEN, SYDVKM. The CDR3 sequence is 14 residues long. The CDR3 DNA follows: TGTGCCGCCAACACCCGGACAGGATTTTACGAGCAGTACTTC. It translates to CAANTRTGFYEQYF.

V and J are TRBV12-5 and TRBJ1-1; D is unresolved. In germline, CDR1 is LGHNT, CDR2 FRNRAP. Between the trimmed V and J ends, which lost 4 bases and 0 bases, there was a span of 12 bases. The CDR3 sequence is 15 residues long. The CDR3 nucleotides read TGTGCTAGTGGTTGGAACAGCCAAATGAACACTGAAGCTTTCTTT. It yields the protein CASGWNSQMNTEAFF.

V is TRBV6-1 and J is TRBJ1-2, with D tentatively TRBD1 (5 bases). The CDR3 runs 13 residues. The germline V gene has CDR1 MNHNS and CDR2 SASEGT. Trimming took 0 bases from V and 5 from J, leaving 7 bases between them. CDR3: CASSEARGYGYTF. The CDR3 DNA is TGTGCCAGCAGTGAAGCGAGGGGATATGGCTACACCTTC.

V gene TRBV2 combines with J gene TRBJ2-1, with D possibly matching TRBD1 (5 bases). The CDR3 is made up of 13 amino acids. The germline V gene encodes CDR1 SNHLY and CDR2 FYNNEI. Between the trimmed V and J ends, which lost 4 bases and 3 bases, there was a span of 7 bases. CDR3 in DNA: TGTGCCAGCAGTGTGGGGCACTACAATGAGCAGTTCTTC. Amino acid sequence: CASSVGHYNEQFF.

This chain connects TRBV7-9 to TRBJ2-7; D remains unclear. In germline, CDR1 is SEHNR, CDR2 FQNEAQ (reference sequence). The germline V and J ends were trimmed by 4 bases and 4 bases, with 11 bases remaining between them. The CDR3 has 13 residues. The CDR3 nucleotides read TGTGCCAGCAGCTCGCCTACAGAGTACGAGCAGTACTTC. It translates to CASSSPTEYEQYF. The full variable domain, with the rest looked up from reference TRBV7-9 and TRBJ2-7, is DTGVSQNPRHKITKRGQNVTFRCDPISEHNRLYWYRQTLGQGPEFLTYFQNEAQLEKSRLLSDRFSAERPKGSFSTLEIQRTEQGDSAMYLCASSSPTEYEQYFGPGTRLTVT.

The V gene is TRBV10-3, the J gene TRBJ2-5; D is unclear. The germline V gene encodes CDR1 ENHRY and CDR2 SYGVKD. There are 11 residues in the CDR3. Trimming removed 4 bases from V and 4 bases from J, with 4 bases in between. CDR3 region: CAISALETQYF. The CDR3 nucleotides are TGTGCCATCAGTGCATTAGAGACCCAGTACTTC.

The chain links TRBV19 to TRBJ1-3, with a tentative D call TRBD1 (5 bases). Germline V gene lookup returns CDR1 LNHDA and CDR2 SQIVND (reference sequence). The germline V and J ends were trimmed by 6 bases and 4 bases, with 10 bases remaining between them. The CDR3 has 13 amino acids. The CDR3 DNA follows: TGTGCCAGTAGCCCCCACAGGGGAAACACCATATATTTT. It translates to CASSPHRGNTIYF.